Listed below are T cell receptor beta chains from one sample, sequenced in a study of blood T cell repertoires in COVID-19. Repertoires were generated with immunoSEQ multiplex PCR, while TCRdb's copy carries only in-frame clones and drops some. The sample has fewer than 350,000 clones; approximately 81% are singletons. Material: peripheral blood. The origin of the receptors is a woman in her sixties with active or convalescent COVID-19. Both conserved end residues are part of each CDR3. A D gene is named only where the DNA matches it firmly. Not all rows give a size; the values are once, few, many and, for expanded clones, a class.

v_gene	abundance	d_gene	j_gene	CDR3nt	CDR3aa
TRBV9	-	-	TRBJ2-5	TGTGCCAGCAGCGTCTCTTTCATCCAGACACAAGAGACCCAGTACTTC	CASSVSFIQTQETQYF
TRBV6-5	-	TRBD1	TRBJ1-2	TGTGCCAGCAGTTCGATTTGGACAGGGGGGACGTCCACCTTC	CASSSIWTGGTSTF
TRBV9	-	TRBD1	TRBJ1-2	TGTGCCAGCGGTAGGACAGGGCTGTATGGCTACACCTTC	CASGRTGLYGYTF
TRBV7-3	-	-	TRBJ2-7	TGTGCCAGCAGCCACAAGAGACTCTACGAGCAGTACTTC	CASSHKRLYEQYF
TRBV7-8	-	TRBD2	TRBJ2-1	TGTGCCAGCAGCTTAAGGAGCGGGGCGGGGTACAATGAGCAGTTCTTC	CASSLRSGAGYNEQFF
TRBV3-1/TRBV3-2	-	-	TRBJ1-1	TGTGCCAGCAGTCTCAAAGGGCGGGGTTCTGAAGCTTTCTTT	CASSLKGRGSEAFF
TRBV7-2	-	-	TRBJ2-3	TGTGCCAGCAGCTTAGCCCGACTAGGTTGGTCAGATACGCAGTATTTT	CASSLARLGWSDTQYF
TRBV4-1	-	TRBD1	TRBJ1-5	TGCGCCAGCAGCCAAGAGGGGGCAGGACAGGGAAGGCTCCTTAGCAATCAGCCCCAGCATTTT	CASSQEGAGQGRLLSNQPQHF
TRBV19	-	TRBD2	TRBJ2-5	TGTGCCAGTACGAAGCGGGGGGTGACAGAGACCCAGTACTTC	CASTKRGVTETQYF
TRBV18	-	-	TRBJ1-2	TGTGCCAGCTCACCACCCCTTCGCCGGGGTGACTATGGCTACACCTTC	CASSPPLRRGDYGYTF
TRBV2	-	TRBD1	TRBJ1-1	TGTGCCAGCAGCGGACAGGGGGTCACTGAAGCTTTCTTT	CASSGQGVTEAFF
TRBV9	-	TRBD2	TRBJ2-1	TGTGCCAGCAGCGTTCTAGCGGGGGGTGGGGATGAGCAGTTCTTC	CASSVLAGGGDEQFF
TRBV2	-	-	TRBJ2-7	TGTGCCAGCAGTGAAACCCGGACACGTTCCTACGAGCAGTACTTC	CASSETRTRSYEQYF
TRBV5-4	-	-	TRBJ1-2	TGTGCCAGCAGCTTGGCCGGAGCTAACTATGGCTACACCTTC	CASSLAGANYGYTF
TRBV7-7	-	-	TRBJ2-3	TGTGCCAGCAGCTTAGACCCGGGGTTCACAGATACGCAGTATTTT	CASSLDPGFTDTQYF
TRBV7-2	-	-	TRBJ2-2	TGTGCCAGCAGCCCCCAGCCCCTGGGGGGGGCTTACACCGGGGAGCTGTTTTTT	CASSPQPLGGAYTGELFF
TRBV4-2	-	-	TRBJ1-2	TGTGCCAGCAGCTCCCGGGACATCGAACGCTATGGCTACACCTTC	CASSSRDIERYGYTF
TRBV6-2/TRBV6-3	-	TRBD2	TRBJ2-2	TGTGCCAGCAGTTTCCCGACTAGCGGGGGGCTAAACACCGGGGAGCTGTTTTTT	CASSFPTSGGLNTGELFF
TRBV5-4	-	-	TRBJ1-3	TGTGCCAGCAGCTTGTCACGCGGGGGGCCGGGCTCTGGAAACACCATATATTTT	CASSLSRGGPGSGNTIYF
TRBV9	-	TRBD1	TRBJ2-3	TGTGCCAGCAGCGTAGCTAACGGACAGGGGATGTCAGATACGCAGTATTTT	CASSVANGQGMSDTQYF
TRBV9	few	TRBD1	TRBJ2-7	TGTGCCAGCAGCGCCGCTCTACAGGGGCGGGAGCAGTACTTC	CASSAALQGREQYF
TRBV4-1	once	TRBD2	TRBJ2-1	TGCGCCAGCAGTCATAGCGGGGGGGCCTACAATGAGCAGTTCTTC	CASSHSGGAYNEQFF
TRBV10-3	-	TRBD1	TRBJ2-3	TGTGCCATCAGTGGGACAGGGGGAACAGATACGCAGTATTTT	CAISGTGGTDTQYF
TRBV7-6	-	-	TRBJ2-7	TGTGCCAGCAGCTTAGCCTATTCTGAGCAGTACTTC	CASSLAYSEQYF
TRBV28	-	TRBD1	TRBJ1-6	TGTGCCAGCAGTTCGATCGACAGGGGGCCATCACCCCTCCACTTT	CASSSIDRGPSPLHF
TRBV27	-	TRBD1	TRBJ2-7	TGTGCCAGCAGACTAGGGACAGGGGGCTCCTACGAGCAGTACTTC	CASRLGTGGSYEQYF
TRBV10-3	-	TRBD1	TRBJ1-2	TGTGCCATCAGTGAGGGACAGGGTGATTTCGGCTATGGCTACACCTTC	CAISEGQGDFGYGYTF
TRBV19	-	TRBD2	TRBJ2-1	TGTGCCAGTACCCCACTAGCGGGTAGCTACAATGAGCAGTTCTTC	CASTPLAGSYNEQFF
TRBV30	-	TRBD1	TRBJ1-4	TGTGCCTGGTCGCCGCGACAGGGACGGGGGGGAAAACTGTTTTTT	CAWSPRQGRGGKLFF
TRBV7-6	-	-	TRBJ1-6	TGTGCCAGCGGCCGAAGCTCCTATAATTCACCCCTCCACTTT	CASGRSSYNSPLHF
TRBV27	-	-	TRBJ1-1	TGTGCCAGCAGAACTCAGGGTGGCACTGAAGCTTTCTTT	CASRTQGGTEAFF
TRBV3-1/TRBV3-2	-	TRBD1	TRBJ2-7	TGTGCCAGCAGCCAAGCCCTAGGGACAGTCGGGACCTACGAGCAGTACTTC	CASSQALGTVGTYEQYF
TRBV2	few	TRBD1	TRBJ1-1	TGTGCCAGCAGTGCGGGCAGGGGGCAAGGTAGGGCTGAAGCTTTCTTT	CASSAGRGQGRAEAFF
TRBV13	once	TRBD1	TRBJ1-4	TGTGCCAGCAGCTTAGGCGAGACAGGGGTTAAGAGGAGGAGTGAAAAACTGTTTTTT	CASSLGETGVKRRSEKLFF
TRBV4-1	-	TRBD2	TRBJ2-3	TGCGCCAGCAGCCAAGATCGAGAAGCGGGGGGGAGGACAGATACGCAGTATTTT	CASSQDREAGGRTDTQYF
TRBV19	-	TRBD1	TRBJ1-6	TGTGCCAGTAGACCGGGACAGGATAATTCACCCCTCCACTTT	CASRPGQDNSPLHF
TRBV7-9	-	TRBD1	TRBJ1-1	TGTGCCAGCAGGCCTCAACAGGGGGCTGGTGAAGCTTTCTTT	CASRPQQGAGEAFF
TRBV13	-	-	TRBJ1-3	TGTGCCAGCAGCTTAAGGGGTTCGGGGGGGACTGGAAACACCATATATTTT	CASSLRGSGGTGNTIYF
TRBV30	-	TRBD1	TRBJ1-4	TGTGCCTGGACGACAGGGAGGGAAAAACTGTTTTTT	CAWTTGREKLFF
TRBV6-5	-	TRBD1	TRBJ1-5	TGTGCCAGCAACCTAGACAGGGGGCCAAATCAGCCCCAGCATTTT	CASNLDRGPNQPQHF
TRBV29-1	-	TRBD2	TRBJ2-1	TGCAGCGTTGAAGGGACTAGCAATGAGCAGTTCTTC	CSVEGTSNEQFF
TRBV7-8	-	-	TRBJ2-2	TGTGCCAGCAGCTCCCGGGCAGGGGTGTACTCGGAGCTGTTTTTT	CASSSRAGVYSELFF
TRBV7-7	-	TRBD2	TRBJ2-3	TGTGCCAGCAGCTTAGGACTAGCGGGGGGGGATACGCAGTATTTT	CASSLGLAGGDTQYF
TRBV19	-	-	TRBJ2-7	TGTGCCAGTAGTATGCGGGACGGCTACGAGCAGTACTTC	CASSMRDGYEQYF
TRBV6-1	-	-	TRBJ1-5	TGTGCCAGCAGTGAACTGGGGGGGGTGAACCTGAGTGATCAGCCCCAGCATTTT	CASSELGGVNLSDQPQHF
TRBV19	-	TRBD1	TRBJ1-5	TGTGCCAGTAGTTCCCGGGACAGGGGCCATTATAGCAATCAGCCCCAGCATTTT	CASSSRDRGHYSNQPQHF
TRBV29-1	-	-	TRBJ2-2	TGCAGCGTTGACCCGGGACTCTCCACCGGGGAGCTGTTTTTT	CSVDPGLSTGELFF
TRBV19	-	-	TRBJ2-2	TGTGCCAGTAGTATACGAGGGATGGCGTTTACCGGGGAGCTGTTTTTT	CASSIRGMAFTGELFF
TRBV19	-	TRBD2	TRBJ2-5	TGTGCCAGTAGCAATAGACTAGCGGGGGGTGGAGAGACCCAGTACTTC	CASSNRLAGGGETQYF
TRBV7-8	-	-	TRBJ2-5	TGTGCCAGCAGCTTATTCAGTAGCTCTTCAGAGACCCAGTACTTC	CASSLFSSSSETQYF
TRBV11-3	-	-	TRBJ2-1	TGTGCCAGCAGCTTAGGGGGTGGACTTGCCTCCTACAATGAGCAGTTCTTC	CASSLGGGLASYNEQFF
TRBV7-3	-	-	TRBJ2-2	TGTGCCAGCAGCTTACTCGCCGGGGAGCTGTTTTTT	CASSLLAGELFF